One and the same sample provided the 7 T cell receptor beta chains below, sequenced in a study of blood T cell repertoires in COVID-19 (dated by TCRdb to the early 2020s). The library relied on the immunoSEQ multiplex PCR assay. Here the immuneACCESS table is served through TCRdb, limited to in-frame sequences with V and J called. Missing clones are a known gap in these copies; in checked studies unresolved V genes cover under half, and the rest lacks a known reason. The sample contains hundreds of thousands of clones, approximately 86% of them found a single time. The ten largest clones represent roughly 0.69% of the sample. Sequencing used peripheral blood. These TCRs come from a man aged 35 to 55 with acute or convalescent COVID-19.

The chain combines TRBV28 with TRBJ2-3, with 10 bases identical to TRBD2. From germline, CDR1 is MDHEN and CDR2 SYDVKM. V lost 4 bases, J lost 6 bases, and 13 bases stayed unmatched. The CDR3 has 17 residues. This CDR3 reads CASSSYPTAGGRDTQYF. The CDR3 DNA is TGTGCCAGCAGTTCCTACCCTACAGCGGGAGGGCGGGATACGCAGTATTTT. The full variable domain, rest sourced from reference TRBV28 and TRBJ2-3, is DVKVTQSSRYLVKRTGEKVFLECVQDMDHENMFWYRQDPGLGLRLIYFSYDVKMKEKGDIPEGYSVSREKKERFSLILESASTNQTSMYLCASSSYPTAGGRDTQYFGPGTRLTVL.

CDR3 DNA: TGTGCCAGCAGCTCTGCGACCAGGGCCCCCGCCGGGGAGCTGTTTTTT. Translated, it gives CASSSATRAPAGELFF. V and J are TRBV5-4 and TRBJ2-2, with D perhaps TRBD1 (5 bases). Germline V gene data show CDR1 as SGHNT and CDR2 as YYREEE (reference sequence). V was pared by 3 bases and J by 6 bases, with 18 bases between. The CDR3 extends over 16 amino acids.

This rearrangement joins TRBV24-1 to TRBJ2-2, with TRBD1 identical over 9 bases. Germline loops: CDR1 KGHDR, CDR2 SFDVKD. The CDR3 extends over 15 amino acids. Unmatched junction bases numbered 12, after V lost 10 bases and J lost 7 bases. The CDR3 region has the DNA TGTGCCACTCCCGACAGGGGGTCGGGAGGCGGGGAGCTGTTTTTT. Translating it yields CATPDRGSGGGELFF.

This rearrangement joins TRBV4-1 to TRBJ2-7; D perhaps matches TRBD2 (6 bases). V was pared by 1 base and J by 7 bases, with 14 bases between. This CDR3 region has 14 residues. Per the germline V gene, CDR1 is MGHRA and CDR2 is YSYEKL. CDR3 sequence: CASSQGAGLLEQYF. The CDR3 DNA reads TGCGCCAGCAGCCAAGGAGCGGGTCTTTTGGAGCAGTACTTC.

Concerning this clone itself: This may be a read error, as it is one base from a much larger clone. The V gene is TRBV6-4, the J gene TRBJ2-3, with 9 bases identical to TRBD2. Germline CDR1 is MRHNA and CDR2 is SNTAGT. V trimming: 6 bases; J trimming: 1 base; junction bases outside the gene matches: 2. This CDR3 comprises 14 residues. In nucleotides, the CDR3 is TGTGCCAGCAGCGCGGGAGGGGGCACAGATACGCAGTATTTT. This gives the protein CASSAGGGTDTQYF.

J is TRBJ1-3 and V is TRBV10-2; D may be TRBD1 (6 bases). Trimming left V 6 bases short and J 4 bases short, with 13 bases between. The V gene's germline CDR1 is WSHSY and CDR2 SAAADI. CDR3 length: 14 residues. CDR3 in amino acids: CASRAGANGNTIYF. The CDR3 DNA is TGCGCCAGCAGAGCAGGGGCTAACGGAAACACCATATATTTT.

CDR3 residues: CASSNLRDRDDEQYF. Written as DNA, the CDR3 is TGTGCCAGCAGCAATCTACGGGACAGGGACGACGAGCAGTACTTC. The V gene is TRBV21-1, the J gene TRBJ2-7; the table's D call, TRBD1, has no DNA check behind it. TRBV21-1 is a documented pseudogene. This CDR3 is 15 amino acids long.